This T cell receptor (beta chain) emerged from a study of identical twins. General study findings and limits: Out-of-frame sharing of TCR alpha in monozygotic twins was underestimated by models.

This CDR3 has 14 residues. V lost 3 bases and J lost 6; bases outside the gene matches: 7. Per germline, CDR1 DFQATT and CDR2 SNEGSKA (reference sequence). Each CDR3 protein is one row after TCRdb ran MiXCR on the 5' RACE reads. The sample carries about 730,000 distinct CDR3 sequences, approximately 21% recorded once. This clonotype has a handful of counts. The target antigen is unknown. The same specimen was also included in a second study, on T cells expressing NK-cell markers. That source reports: The same clonotypes also predominated in the CD3+CD56-NKG2C+ fraction of several donors.

The chain recombines TRBV20-1 with TRBJ2-3, with TRBD2 matching 9 bases. The TCR was taken from a woman aged 18-30 years in good health. The sequenced material came from PBMCs. In nucleotides, the CDR3 is TGCAGTGCTAGGGTGTCTAGCGGGATTGATACGCAGTATTTT. Protein product: CSARVSSGIDTQYF.